Listed below are T cell receptor beta chains from one sample, sequenced in a study of vaccination and CD4 T cells after COVID-19. TCRdb re-called the PCR reads through MiXCR, storing one row per CDR3 protein. In the table there are 15,000 to 20,000 distinct CDR3 sequences, about 40% of which are singletons. Antigen specificity for these receptors is unknown. The sample was CD4+ T cells from blood, cultured in vitro, taken about 7 months after SARS-CoV-2 vaccination. Receptors were obtained from a human donor who had recovered from COVID-19. CDR3s include the opening cysteine and the closing phenylalanine or tryptophan. A D gene is named only where the DNA matches it firmly. Only part of the rows carry a size: once, few, many, or a class if the clone is expanded.

v_gene: TRBV27; d_gene: TRBD1; abundance: -; j_gene: TRBJ2-3; CDR3aa: CASSRRDRGGTDTQYF; CDR3nt: TGTGCCAGCAGTCGAAGGGACAGGGGGGGCACAGATACGCAGTATTTT
v_gene: TRBV28; d_gene: -; abundance: -; j_gene: TRBJ2-7; CDR3aa: CASSLRWGVSYEQYF; CDR3nt: TGTGCCAGCAGTTTGAGGTGGGGTGTTTCCTACGAGCAGTACTTC
v_gene: TRBV20-1; d_gene: -; abundance: few; j_gene: TRBJ2-3; CDR3aa: CSADRSGTDTQYF; CDR3nt: TGCAGTGCCGACAGGTCCGGGACAGATACGCAGTATTTT
v_gene: TRBV7-6; d_gene: -; abundance: few; j_gene: TRBJ2-1; CDR3aa: CASSLGLATYNEQFF; CDR3nt: TGTGCCAGCAGCTTAGGGCTAGCTACCTACAATGAGCAGTTCTTC
v_gene: TRBV7-2; d_gene: -; abundance: -; j_gene: TRBJ2-7; CDR3aa: CASSLTGYEQYF; CDR3nt: TGTGCCAGCAGCTTAACGGGATACGAGCAGTACTTC
v_gene: TRBV7-8; d_gene: -; abundance: -; j_gene: TRBJ1-1; CDR3aa: CASSLAVGNTEAFF; CDR3nt: TGTGCCAGCAGCTTAGCCGTGGGAAACACTGAAGCTTTCTTT
v_gene: TRBV15; d_gene: -; abundance: few; j_gene: TRBJ2-3; CDR3aa: CATSREPTDTQYF; CDR3nt: TGTGCCACCAGCAGAGAACCTACAGATACGCAGTATTTT
v_gene: TRBV28; d_gene: -; abundance: -; j_gene: TRBJ2-1; CDR3aa: CASLPQGTYNEQFF; CDR3nt: TGTGCCAGCTTACCCCAAGGCACCTACAATGAGCAGTTCTTC
v_gene: TRBV27; d_gene: TRBD2; abundance: few; j_gene: TRBJ2-1; CDR3aa: CASKGLAGRGSYNEQFF; CDR3nt: TGTGCCAGCAAAGGACTAGCGGGAAGAGGGTCCTACAATGAGCAGTTCTTC
v_gene: TRBV20-1; d_gene: -; abundance: -; j_gene: TRBJ2-1; CDR3aa: CGGAVGRGNEQFF; CDR3nt: TGCGGCGGCGCGGTGGGCAGGGGCAATGAGCAGTTCTTC
v_gene: TRBV14; d_gene: TRBD2; abundance: -; j_gene: TRBJ2-7; CDR3aa: CASSHFIKRERGSYEQYF; CDR3nt: TGTGCCAGCAGCCACTTTATCAAACGGGAGCGGGGGTCCTACGAGCAGTACTTC
v_gene: TRBV5-4; d_gene: TRBD1; abundance: -; j_gene: TRBJ1-6; CDR3aa: CASSLGDRGSPLHF; CDR3nt: TGTGCCAGCAGCTTGGGGGACAGGGGTTCACCCCTCCACTTT
v_gene: TRBV11-1; d_gene: -; abundance: -; j_gene: TRBJ1-6; CDR3aa: CASSRRMSSYNSPLHF; CDR3nt: TGTGCCAGCAGCCGCAGGATGAGCTCCTATAATTCACCCCTCCACTTT
v_gene: TRBV6-1; d_gene: -; abundance: -; j_gene: TRBJ1-3; CDR3aa: CASREQRTIYF; CDR3nt: TGTGCCAGCAGAGAACAGCGCACCATATATTTT
v_gene: TRBV30; d_gene: -; abundance: -; j_gene: TRBJ1-2; CDR3aa: CAWMPFPGAGYTF; CDR3nt: TGTGCCTGGATGCCCTTCCCGGGGGCTGGCTACACCTTC
v_gene: TRBV6-1; d_gene: -; abundance: -; j_gene: TRBJ2-5; CDR3aa: CASNRSPRGGGETQYF; CDR3nt: TGTGCCAGCAACCGATCTCCCAGGGGAGGGGGGGAGACCCAGTACTTC
v_gene: TRBV2; d_gene: -; abundance: -; j_gene: TRBJ2-5; CDR3aa: CASSVIRDWDQYF; CDR3nt: TGTGCCAGCAGTGTTATACGGGACTGGGACCAGTACTTC
v_gene: TRBV7-2; d_gene: -; abundance: -; j_gene: TRBJ2-1; CDR3aa: CASSLVAGLLNEQFF; CDR3nt: TGTGCCAGCAGCTTAGTTGCAGGGTTATTGAATGAGCAGTTCTTC
v_gene: TRBV27; d_gene: TRBD1; abundance: -; j_gene: TRBJ2-1; CDR3aa: CASRTTGGRSYNEQFF; CDR3nt: TGTGCCAGCAGAACCACAGGGGGCCGATCCTACAATGAGCAGTTCTTC
v_gene: TRBV11-2; d_gene: -; abundance: -; j_gene: TRBJ2-7; CDR3aa: CASTTNRQAVNYEQYF; CDR3nt: TGTGCCAGCACCACAAACCGCCAGGCTGTAAACTACGAGCAGTACTTC
v_gene: TRBV20-1; d_gene: TRBD1; abundance: few; j_gene: TRBJ1-1; CDR3aa: CSANPGQGARWTEAFF; CDR3nt: TGCAGTGCCAACCCGGGACAGGGGGCCCGGTGGACTGAAGCTTTCTTT
v_gene: TRBV11-1; d_gene: -; abundance: -; j_gene: TRBJ2-5; CDR3aa: CASSVGHQETQYF; CDR3nt: TGTGCCAGCAGTGTGGGGCATCAAGAGACCCAGTACTTC
v_gene: TRBV5-5; d_gene: -; abundance: -; j_gene: TRBJ1-2; CDR3aa: CASSLVGTGNYGYTF; CDR3nt: TGTGCCAGCAGCTTGGTAGGTACAGGGAACTATGGCTACACCTTC
v_gene: TRBV7-9; d_gene: TRBD1; abundance: few; j_gene: TRBJ1-1; CDR3aa: CASSRQGETEAFF; CDR3nt: TGTGCCAGCAGCCGACAGGGAGAGACTGAAGCTTTCTTT
v_gene: TRBV7-3; d_gene: -; abundance: -; j_gene: TRBJ1-3; CDR3aa: CASSTGTGNTIYF; CDR3nt: TGTGCCAGCAGTACCGGTACTGGAAACACCATATATTTT
v_gene: TRBV20-1; d_gene: TRBD2; abundance: few; j_gene: TRBJ2-7; CDR3aa: CSASNRLADTYEQYF; CDR3nt: TGCAGTGCTTCGAATCGACTAGCGGATACCTACGAGCAGTACTTC
v_gene: TRBV20-1; d_gene: TRBD2; abundance: -; j_gene: TRBJ2-7; CDR3aa: CSARDPASGLLSYEQYF; CDR3nt: TGCAGTGCTAGAGATCCCGCTAGCGGGCTACTCTCCTACGAGCAGTACTTC
v_gene: TRBV19; d_gene: -; abundance: few; j_gene: TRBJ2-5; CDR3aa: CASSVHGETQYF; CDR3nt: TGTGCCAGTAGTGTCCACGGAGAGACCCAGTACTTC
v_gene: TRBV20-1; d_gene: TRBD1; abundance: -; j_gene: TRBJ2-5; CDR3aa: CSASNSGQGETQYF; CDR3nt: TGCAGTGCTAGTAATTCGGGACAGGGAGAGACCCAGTACTTC
v_gene: TRBV20-1; d_gene: -; abundance: -; j_gene: TRBJ1-1; CDR3aa: CNARDPSRFTEAFF; CDR3nt: TGCAATGCTAGAGATCCCAGCCGTTTCACTGAAGCTTTCTTT
v_gene: TRBV7-7; d_gene: -; abundance: medium-sized; j_gene: TRBJ1-1; CDR3aa: CASSQQAGTEAFF; CDR3nt: TGTGCTAGCAGCCAACAGGCCGGGACTGAAGCTTTCTTT
v_gene: TRBV7-2; d_gene: -; abundance: -; j_gene: TRBJ2-5; CDR3aa: CASSAQSAGRGQETQYF; CDR3nt: TGTGCCAGCAGCGCGCAGTCCGCCGGGAGAGGGCAAGAGACCCAGTACTTC
v_gene: TRBV7-2; d_gene: -; abundance: -; j_gene: TRBJ2-5; CDR3aa: CASSPGAETQYF; CDR3nt: TGTGCCAGCAGCCCGGGAGCCGAGACCCAGTACTTC
v_gene: TRBV5-1; d_gene: -; abundance: -; j_gene: TRBJ1-1; CDR3aa: CASSFDGTSGTEAFF; CDR3nt: TGCGCCAGCAGCTTTGACGGGACTTCAGGCACTGAAGCTTTCTTT
v_gene: TRBV6-1; d_gene: TRBD2; abundance: -; j_gene: TRBJ2-3; CDR3aa: CASMGRGGGDTQYF; CDR3nt: TGTGCCAGCATGGGGCGGGGGGGTGGAGATACGCAGTATTTT
v_gene: TRBV7-2; d_gene: -; abundance: -; j_gene: TRBJ2-1; CDR3aa: CASSLSVNYNEQFF; CDR3nt: TGTGCCAGCAGCTTGTCCGTAAATTACAATGAGCAGTTCTTC
v_gene: TRBV6-1; d_gene: -; abundance: -; j_gene: TRBJ2-3; CDR3aa: CASSESTDTQYF; CDR3nt: TGTGCCAGCAGTGAGAGCACAGATACGCAGTATTTT
v_gene: TRBV20-1; d_gene: -; abundance: -; j_gene: TRBJ2-3; CDR3aa: CSARDARLGDHTQYF; CDR3nt: TGCAGTGCTAGAGACGCTCGTTTGGGGGATCATACGCAGTATTTT
v_gene: TRBV7-2; d_gene: -; abundance: few; j_gene: TRBJ2-7; CDR3aa: CASSFRSGPSYEQYF; CDR3nt: TGTGCCAGCAGCTTTCGAAGCGGCCCCTCCTACGAGCAGTACTTC
v_gene: TRBV7-2; d_gene: -; abundance: -; j_gene: TRBJ2-2; CDR3aa: CASSLRQVGNTGELFF; CDR3nt: TGTGCCAGCAGCTTAAGACAGGTGGGGAACACCGGGGAGCTGTTTTTT
v_gene: TRBV20-1; d_gene: -; abundance: few; j_gene: TRBJ1-6; CDR3aa: CSARHRLPATDSPLHF; CDR3nt: TGCAGTGCTAGACACAGGCTACCAGCGACGGATTCACCCCTCCACTTT
v_gene: TRBV6-2/TRBV6-3; d_gene: -; abundance: -; j_gene: TRBJ2-5; CDR3aa: CASKERRWRMGETQYF; CDR3nt: TGTGCCAGCAAAGAGAGGCGGTGGCGGATGGGGGAGACCCAGTACTTC
v_gene: TRBV6-1; d_gene: TRBD2; abundance: few; j_gene: TRBJ2-1; CDR3aa: CASSELAGGLTYNEQFF; CDR3nt: TGTGCCAGCAGTGAATTAGCGGGGGGGCTAACCTACAATGAGCAGTTCTTC
v_gene: TRBV6-1; d_gene: -; abundance: -; j_gene: TRBJ1-4; CDR3aa: CASRTHHNEKLFF; CDR3nt: TGTGCCAGCAGGACCCACCACAATGAAAAACTGTTTTTT
v_gene: TRBV7-3; d_gene: TRBD1; abundance: -; j_gene: TRBJ2-5; CDR3aa: CASSALGTGGGVQETQYF; CDR3nt: TGTGCCAGCAGCGCGCTAGGGACAGGGGGCGGGGTACAAGAGACCCAGTACTTC
v_gene: TRBV6-2/TRBV6-3; d_gene: TRBD2; abundance: -; j_gene: TRBJ2-1; CDR3aa: CASSYGTSGNNEQFF; CDR3nt: TGTGCCAGCAGTTACGGGACTAGCGGGAACAATGAGCAGTTCTTC
v_gene: TRBV2; d_gene: -; abundance: -; j_gene: TRBJ1-1; CDR3aa: CASSERAFSDTEAFF; CDR3nt: TGTGCCAGCTCCGAGAGGGCTTTCTCGGACACTGAAGCTTTCTTT
v_gene: TRBV28; d_gene: -; abundance: -; j_gene: TRBJ2-7; CDR3aa: CASSLYATYEQYF; CDR3nt: TGTGCCAGCAGTTTATACGCTACCTACGAGCAGTACTTC
v_gene: TRBV20-1; d_gene: -; abundance: few; j_gene: TRBJ2-2; CDR3aa: CSAMHGKGTGELFF; CDR3nt: TGCAGTGCTATGCATGGGAAGGGCACCGGGGAGCTGTTTTTT
v_gene: TRBV19; d_gene: -; abundance: medium-sized; j_gene: TRBJ2-5; CDR3aa: CASSPSEGARETQYF; CDR3nt: TGTGCCAGTAGCCCCTCGGAGGGGGCGCGGGAGACCCAGTACTTC